This T cell receptor beta chain emerged from a study of OX40 agonist ivuxolimab in advanced cancers. Profiled with immunoSEQ multiplex PCR; TCRdb holds only in-frame clones, not every one. Of around 50,000 clones in the sample, approximately 80% are singletons; the top ten hold about 2.6%. CDR3 length: 15 residues. V lost 4 bases to trimming and J lost 0 bases, with 12 bases between them. Germline loops: CDR1 LNHDA, CDR2 SQIVND (reference sequence). General study results and limits: At 0.1 to 3.0 mg/kg, CD4+ and CD8+ blood T cells expanded clonally by week 6.

As for this clone: Its antigen is not known.

This sample comprised CD4+ or CD8+ T cells sorted from blood, obtained in a trial of the OX40 agonist ivuxolimab. The receptor was derived from an adult with an advanced solid tumor such as melanoma, head and neck, liver or kidney cancer. V usage is TRBV19 and J usage is TRBJ1-2, with D perhaps TRBD1 (6 bases). CDR3 sequence (DNA): TGTGCCAGTAGTAACCAGGGGATAGCTAACTATGGCTACACCTTC. Translating gives CASSNQGIANYGYTF.